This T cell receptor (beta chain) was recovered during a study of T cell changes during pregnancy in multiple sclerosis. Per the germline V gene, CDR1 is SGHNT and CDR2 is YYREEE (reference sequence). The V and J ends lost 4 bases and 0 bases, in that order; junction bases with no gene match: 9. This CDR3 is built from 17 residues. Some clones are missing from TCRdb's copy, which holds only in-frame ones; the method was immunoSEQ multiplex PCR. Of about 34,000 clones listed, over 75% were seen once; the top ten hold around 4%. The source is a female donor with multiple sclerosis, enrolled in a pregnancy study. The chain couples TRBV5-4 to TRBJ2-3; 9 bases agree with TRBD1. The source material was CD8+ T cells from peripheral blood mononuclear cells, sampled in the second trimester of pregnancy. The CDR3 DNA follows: TGTGCCAGCAGCCTTGGACAGGGGAGGCTCAGCACAGATACGCAGTATTTT. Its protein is CASSLGQGRLSTDTQYF.